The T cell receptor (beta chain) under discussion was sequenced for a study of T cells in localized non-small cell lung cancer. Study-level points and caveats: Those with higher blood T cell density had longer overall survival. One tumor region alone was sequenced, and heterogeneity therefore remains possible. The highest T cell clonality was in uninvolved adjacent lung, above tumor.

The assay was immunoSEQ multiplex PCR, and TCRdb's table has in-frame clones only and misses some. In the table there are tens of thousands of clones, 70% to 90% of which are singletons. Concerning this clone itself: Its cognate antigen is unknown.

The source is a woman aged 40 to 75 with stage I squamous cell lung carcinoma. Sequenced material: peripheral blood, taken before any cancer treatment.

This chain's CDR3 is CASKRTGLGTEAFF. Written as DNA, the CDR3 is TGTGCCAGCAAAAGGACAGGGTTGGGCACTGAAGCTTTCTTT. The chain is built from TRBV2 and TRBJ1-1; TRBD1 aligns across 8 bases. After removal of 7 bases from V and 4 bases from J, the junction contained 8 bases not matched to a gene. Germline CDR1 is SNHLY and CDR2 is FYNNEI. The CDR3 spans 14 residues.